The 26 T cell receptor beta chains below were found in one sample sequenced in a study of T cells in Graves' hyperthyroidism and ophthalmopathy. Amplified TCR beta CDR3 regions came from RNA transcripts. HTBI primers drove first-round RT-PCR of the TCR CDR3. A single record per CDR3 protein comes from TCRdb applying MiXCR to the multiplex PCR reads. The sample lists around 520,000 distinct CDR3 sequences; roughly 15% were seen once. Material: blood. The receptor set was obtained from a middle-aged woman with Graves' hyperthyroidism.

The J gene is TRBJ2-1, the V gene TRBV19; D perhaps matches TRBD1 (6 bases). V was cut by 5 bases and J by 8 bases, with 13 bases left in between. The germline V gene has CDR1 LNHDA and CDR2 SQIVND (reference sequence). This CDR3 comprises 13 residues. DNA for the CDR3: TGTGCCAGTAGTCATCGGGACAACCATGAGCAGTTCTTC. Its protein is CASSHRDNHEQFF.

A few counts support this clonotype. This sequence joins TRBV12-3 or TRBV12-4 and TRBJ2-2; 7 bases map to TRBD2. V lost 1 base to trimming and J lost 2 bases; unmatched junction nucleotides: 19. There are 21 residues in the CDR3. The CDR3 sequence is CASSLVQNIETSLVNTGELFF. CDR3 coding DNA: TGTGCCAGCAGTTTAGTCCAAAATATCGAGACTAGCCTCGTAAACACCGGGGAGCTGTTTTTT.

The chain employs TRBV7-2 and TRBJ2-7; 11 bases align to TRBD2. Trimming cost V 7 bases and J 2 bases; bases outside gene matches: 7. The CDR3 length is 15 residues. Germline CDR1 is SGHTA and CDR2 is FQGNSA. CDR3 DNA: TGTGCCAGCAAAGGGACTAGCGGCAGAACCTACGAGCAGTACTTC. It translates to CASKGTSGRTYEQYF. Full variable domain (rest looked up from reference TRBV7-2 and TRBJ2-7): GAGVSQSPSNKVTEKGKDVELRCDPISGHTALYWYRQSLGQGLEFLIYFQGNSAPDKSGLPSDRFSAERTGGSVSTLTIQRTQQEDSAVYLCASKGTSGRTYEQYFGPGTRLTVT.

This chain uses TRBV19 with TRBJ2-3; the D is unclear. The CDR3 extends over 14 amino acids. Germline V lookup: CDR1 LNHDA, CDR2 SQIVND (reference sequence). Deletions cut 3 bases from V and 2 bases from J, with 9 bases between. The DNA for the CDR3 is TGTGCCAGTAGTATTACACAGCCCACAGATACGCAGTATTTT. Translated, it gives CASSITQPTDTQYF.

This clonotype was observed a few times. For the CDR3, the DNA is TGTGCCTGCGGGACAGGCCCTGAGATGGCCCAGCATTTT. Translated, it gives CACGTGPEMAQHF. This sequence joins TRBV7-8 and TRBJ1-5; 8 positions agree with TRBD1. The J segment lost 11 bases and the V segment lost 11 bases, leaving 14 bases of the junction unmatched. Germline CDR1 SGHVS, CDR2 FQNEAQ. This CDR3 region has 13 residues.

This clonotype has a count of ten or more. V gene TRBV20-1 combines with J gene TRBJ1-6; D gene unclear. Trimming removed 1 base from V and 9 bases from J, with 10 bases in between. The CDR3 totals 13 residues. Germline CDR1 is DFQATT and CDR2 is SNEGSKA (reference sequence). This CDR3 is CSARVEGGSPLHF. CDR3 sequence (DNA): TGCAGTGCTAGAGTGGAGGGCGGTTCACCCCTCCACTTT.

The J gene is TRBJ2-2, the V gene TRBV5-1; the match to TRBD1 covers 8 bases. The germline V gene has CDR1 SGHRS and CDR2 YFSETQ. The CDR3 is 14 residues long. The trim removed 7 bases at V and 5 bases at J, leaving 7 bases unmatched. The CDR3 DNA reads TGCGCCAGCCGGGACAGGATCAGAACCGGGGAGCTGTTTTTT. Its translation is CASRDRIRTGELFF.

There are many counts of this clonotype. The CDR3 region has the DNA TGCAGTGCTAATGAGCGGAAGGGGTACAATGAGCAGTTCTTC. It is translated as CSANERKGYNEQFF. The J gene is TRBJ2-1, the V gene TRBV20-1; either TRBD1 or TRBD2 may fit D (5 bases each). Trimming removed 4 bases at V and 4 bases at J, with 14 bases between. The CDR3 runs 14 residues. CDR1 is DFQATT, CDR2 SNEGSKA, per germline (reference sequence).

This clonotype was seen many times. The chain joins TRBV20-1 to TRBJ2-3, with D possibly TRBD2 on 5 matching bases. CDR1 DFQATT and CDR2 SNEGSKA come from the germline V gene (reference sequence). V was clipped by 6 bases and J by 0 bases, with 13 bases between them. The CDR3 covers 14 residues. CDR3 region: CSAPGWESTDTQYF. DNA of the CDR3: TGCAGTGCCCCAGGCTGGGAGAGCACAGATACGCAGTATTTT.

The chain carries TRBV5-1 and TRBJ2-3; 8 nucleotides match TRBD2. The CDR3 sequence is 17 residues long. The junction had 10 bases not matched to a gene; V was cut back by 0 bases and J by 4 bases. Germline assignment: CDR1 SGHRS and CDR2 YFSETQ. This chain's CDR3 is CASSLAWIAGQSDTQYF. The CDR3 nucleotides are TGCGCCAGCAGCTTGGCCTGGATAGCGGGACAATCAGATACGCAGTATTTT.

This chain joins TRBV27 and TRBJ2-5, with 8 bases matching TRBD2. V was clipped by 6 bases and J by 1 base; unmatched bases: 7. The CDR3 runs to 15 residues. The germline gives CDR1 MNHEY, CDR2 SMNVEV (reference sequence). The CDR3 spells CASSPGLVGQETQYF. CDR3 nucleotides: TGTGCCAGCAGCCCGGGACTAGTGGGCCAAGAGACCCAGTACTTC.

This clonotype was found many times. CDR3 residues: CASSLFGANTGELFF. The CDR3, as DNA: TGTGCCAGCAGCTTGTTCGGGGCGAACACCGGGGAGCTGTTTTTT. The genes are TRBV7-3 and TRBJ2-2, with D perhaps TRBD2 (5 bases). The CDR3 sequence is 15 residues long. CDR1 SGHTA and CDR2 FQGTGA come from the germline V gene. V was trimmed by 3 bases and J by 0 bases, leaving 8 bases between them.

This clonotype was detected many times. This chain links TRBV20-1 with TRBJ2-5; no firm D call. V gave up 1 base and J gave up 2 bases, with 23 bases separating them. The CDR3 loop spans 18 amino acids. The germline CDR1 and CDR2 sequences are DFQATT and SNEGSKA (reference sequence). The CDR3 loop is CSARAPGGVARPQETQYF. The CDR3 nucleotides read TGCAGTGCTAGAGCCCCGGGTGGAGTAGCTCGACCACAAGAGACCCAGTACTTC.

The CDR3 coding sequence is TGTGCCAGCAGCGCGCTCCCGGGACTAGCGGGAGCCACCGGGGAGCTGTTTTTT. Translated, it gives CASSALPGLAGATGELFF. V gene TRBV9 combines with J gene TRBJ2-2; 14 bases match TRBD2. V shed 3 bases and J 4 bases; nucleotides not matched to a gene: 8. The CDR3 totals 18 residues. Per germline, CDR1 SGDLS and CDR2 YYNGEE. The full variable domain, rest sourced from reference TRBV9 and TRBJ2-2, is DSGVTQTPKHLITATGQRVTLRCSPRSGDLSVYWYQQSLDQGLQFLIQYYNGEERAKGNILERFSAQQFPDLHSELNLSSLELGDSALYFCASSALPGLAGATGELFFGEGSRLTVL.

This clonotype was counted ten times or more. V and J are TRBV30 and TRBJ1-5, with 7 bases identical to TRBD1. The germline gives CDR1 GTSNPN, CDR2 SVGIG (reference sequence). The CDR3 consists of 14 residues. The V segment lost 1 base and the J segment 2 bases; nucleotides outside the gene matches: 2. The CDR3 reads CAWSGGQGNQPQHF. The CDR3 coding sequence is TGTGCCTGGAGTGGTGGACAGGGCAATCAGCCCCAGCATTTT.

This rearrangement joins TRBV25-1 to TRBJ2-1; 8 positions agree with TRBD2. The CDR3 sequence is 16 residues long. V lost 3 bases, J lost 6 bases, and 10 bases stayed unmatched. Germline CDR1 reads MGHDK; CDR2 reads SYGVNS. The CDR3 region has the DNA TGTGCCAGCAGTGAGATACCGGGAGGGCCCGGCAATGAGCAGTTCTTC. This encodes CASSEIPGGPGNEQFF. The variable domain in full, completed from reference TRBV25-1 and TRBJ2-1, reads EADIYQTPRYLVIGTGKKITLECSQTMGHDKMYWYQQDPGMELHLIHYSYGVNSTEKGDLSSESTVSRIRTEHFPLTLESARPSHTSQYLCASSEIPGGPGNEQFFGPGTRLTVL.

The chain employs TRBV27 and TRBJ2-7, with 11 bases that match TRBD1. CDR1 is MNHEY, CDR2 SMNVEV, per germline (reference sequence). This CDR3 comprises 15 residues. V shed 5 bases, J shed 4 bases, and the junction held 7 bases outside the gene matches. The CDR3 bases are TGTGCCAGCAGTCTGGGGGGACAGGGGGATTACGAGCAGTACTTC. Its translation is CASSLGGQGDYEQYF.

This clonotype was detected ten times or more. The rearrangement links TRBV24-1 to TRBJ2-1, with 7 bases matching TRBD2. The germline V gene has CDR1 KGHDR and CDR2 SFDVKD. The CDR3 length is 16 residues. J lost 4 bases, V lost 1 base, and 6 bases had no gene match. The CDR3 here is CATSDLAGSSYNEQFF. The CDR3 DNA reads as TGTGCCACCAGTGATTTAGCGGGGTCTAGTTACAATGAGCAGTTCTTC.

This clonotype turned up a few times. Just one base apart from a much larger clone, this may be a read error. The chain uses TRBV27 and TRBJ1-1; D is possibly TRBD1 (5 bases). From germline, CDR1 is MNHEY and CDR2 SMNVEV (reference sequence). There are 13 residues in the CDR3. CDR3 loop: CASSFLGESEALF. CDR3 DNA sequence: TGTGCCAGCAGTTTTTTGGGGGAGTCTGAAGCTCTCTTT.

The V call is TRBV19, the J call TRBJ1-2; a weak D match, TRBD1 (6 bases). V gave up 5 bases and J gave up 4 bases, with 11 bases separating them. The CDR3 runs to 13 residues. Germline CDR1 reads LNHDA; CDR2 reads SQIVND (reference sequence). The CDR3 reads CASSAGHLYGYTF. CDR3 nucleotide sequence: TGTGCCAGTAGTGCGGGACACCTCTATGGCTACACCTTC.

This clonotype was counted ten times or more. This chain uses TRBV7-9 with TRBJ2-3; no clear D gene. Germline lookup yields CDR1 SEHNR and CDR2 FQNEAQ (reference sequence). This CDR3 has 12 residues. Trimming removed 5 bases from V and 6 bases from J, with 9 bases in between. In DNA, the CDR3 is TGTGCCAGCAGCCAAGGGCGGGATACGCAGTATTTT. Amino acid sequence: CASSQGRDTQYF. The full variable domain, its missing parts supplied by reference TRBV7-9 and TRBJ2-3, is DTGVSQNPRHKITKRGQNVTFRCDPISEHNRLYWYRQTLGQGPEFLTYFQNEAQLEKSRLLSDRFSAERPKGSFSTLEIQRTEQGDSAMYLCASSQGRDTQYFGPGTRLTVL.

This chain links TRBV9 with TRBJ1-3; no clear D gene. With 0 bases removed from V and 2 bases from J, the gap between germline ends came to 15 bases. This CDR3 contains 17 residues. From germline, CDR1 is SGDLS and CDR2 YYNGEE. The CDR3 sequence: CASSVAGRGKTGNTIYF. Here the CDR3 DNA reads TGTGCCAGCAGCGTAGCTGGACGCGGAAAAACTGGAAACACCATATATTTT.

The genes are TRBV19 and TRBJ2-6; 7 bases map to TRBD2. Per the germline V gene, CDR1 is LNHDA and CDR2 is SQIVND (reference sequence). V shed 3 bases and J 0 bases; nucleotides not matched to a gene: 5. The CDR3 runs 17 residues. CDR3 region: CASSMGAGSSGANVLTF. In DNA form, the CDR3 reads TGTGCCAGTAGTATGGGAGCGGGAAGCTCTGGGGCCAACGTCCTGACTTTC.

The sample holds many counts of this clonotype. The chain employs TRBV6-1 and TRBJ1-1; 7 bases are a match to TRBD1. The CDR3 sequence is 15 residues long. The ends lost 6 bases at V and 5 bases at J; junction bases unmatched: 12. The germline V gene has CDR1 MNHNS and CDR2 SASEGT. The CDR3 reads CASSYQRGLVTEAFF. The CDR3 DNA reads TGTGCCAGCAGCTACCAGAGGGGGCTGGTGACTGAAGCTTTCTTT.

This clonotype was observed many times. This chain links TRBV5-1 with TRBJ1-2, with D hard to call. Trimming shortened V by 0 bases and J by 5 bases, and 8 bases separated the two germline ends. Germline V gene sequence: CDR1 SGHRS, CDR2 YFSETQ. CDR3 length: 13 residues. DNA of the CDR3: TGCGCCAGCAGCTTGGACTTCGGATATGGCTACACCTTC. Translating it yields CASSLDFGYGYTF.

The genes are TRBV28 and TRBJ2-1, with TRBD2 matching over 12 bases. Germline values: CDR1 MDHEN, CDR2 SYDVKM. The CDR3 covers 17 residues. The V gene end was trimmed by 5 bases and the J gene end by 12 bases; junction bases not matched to a gene: 17. Written as DNA, the CDR3 is TGTGCCAGCAGTCCACTAGCGGGAGGCCGGTCGGGAACGGTGCAGTTCTTC. Its protein is CASSPLAGGRSGTVQFF.